This T cell receptor beta chain appears in the sequencing data of a study of shared clonotypes between healthy human individuals. All donors qualified as healthy HIV-negative adults and had experienced no recent acute infections or vaccinations. As for this clone: Antigen specificity is unknown.

The study's findings and limits: Among donors, sharing of clonotypes was expected to be affected by sequencing depth. The sole specimen, blood, was sampled, and tissue repertoires likely differ.

Assay: immunoSEQ multiplex PCR; the TCRdb copy retains only in-frame clones and omits some. The sample carries 490,000 or so clones, over 60% recorded once. This TCR was recovered from a woman aged 40-49 years in good health. Some clones in this sample may be carry-over from other donors' samples. The sample consisted of PBMCs.

CDR3 nucleotide sequence: TGCAGCGTAGTAAACCCCGGGACTAGCGGCTCTGAGACCCAGTACTTC. Amino acids: CSVVNPGTSGSETQYF. V and J are TRBV29-1 and TRBJ2-5; 11 bases map to TRBD2. The CDR3 length is 16 residues. Germline V gene data show CDR1 as SQVTM and CDR2 as ANQGSEA. Germline trimming cut 6 bases from V and 5 bases from J; bases unmatched to any gene: 14.